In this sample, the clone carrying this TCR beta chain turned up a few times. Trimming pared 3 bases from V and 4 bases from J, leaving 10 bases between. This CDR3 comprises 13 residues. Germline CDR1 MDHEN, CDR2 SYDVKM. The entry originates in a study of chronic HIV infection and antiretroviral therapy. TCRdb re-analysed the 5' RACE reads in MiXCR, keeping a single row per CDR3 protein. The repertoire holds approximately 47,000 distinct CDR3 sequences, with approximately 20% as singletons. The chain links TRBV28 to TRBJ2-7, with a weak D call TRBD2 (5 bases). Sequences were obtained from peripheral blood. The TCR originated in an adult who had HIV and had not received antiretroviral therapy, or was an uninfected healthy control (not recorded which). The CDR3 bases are TGTGCCAGCAGTTTCGGGGATGGGTACGAGCAGTACTTC. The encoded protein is CASSFGDGYEQYF.